Reported below is one TCR beta chain. Its specificity is unknown. TCRdb called the 5' RACE reads again in MiXCR, with one record for every CDR3 protein. The table includes 390,000 or so distinct CDR3 sequences, roughly 15% detected once. This CDR3 has 15 amino acids. Trimming stripped 4 bases from V and 0 bases from J, with 10 bases between. Germline lookup yields CDR1 MRHNA and CDR2 SNTAGT. This entry belongs to a study of T-cell memory formation after mild COVID-19. Overall study results and limits: CD4+ bias marked clones expanding day 15 to 37, unlike balanced contracting clones.

The clonotype was recovered from a man between 18 and 29 years old who had mild COVID-19 (a few samples of this study predate the infection). Cell type and time point are not known. The specimen sequenced was PBMCs or a T cell subset sorted from them (not recorded which). This rearrangement joins TRBV6-4 to TRBJ1-5; D gene uncertain. CDR3 sequence: CASSVIHDSNQPQHF. The CDR3 DNA follows: TGTGCCAGCAGTGTAATCCACGATAGCAATCAGCCCCAGCATTTT.